This T cell receptor (beta chain) came from a study of T-cell reconstitution after alpha-beta-depleted transplantation in children. V lost 2 bases, J lost 2 bases, and 15 bases lay in between. Germline values: CDR1 LGHNA, CDR2 YSLEER. The CDR3 loop spans 16 amino acids. Preparation of the TCRbeta library involved a method that used unique molecular identifiers. TCRdb itself ran the PCR reads through MiXCR, one entry per CDR3 protein. The table records about 110,000 distinct CDR3 sequences, about a tenth of them present only once. This TCR was recovered from a human donor who donated a stem cell graft to a child with acute lymphoblastic leukemia. The chain is built from TRBV4-3 and TRBJ1-2; tentatively, D is TRBD1 (6 bases). Sample: PBMCs from the stem cell graft donor, taken from the stem cell graft. CDR3 region: CASSQSRGRVNYGYTF. The CDR3, as DNA: TGCGCCAGCAGCCAAAGTCGGGGGCGCGTAAACTATGGCTACACCTTC.